This TCR beta chain was identified during a study of beta chain features in type 1 diabetes. Overall study results and limits: Within each of all four CD4+ subsets, Type 1 diabetes patients had TCRB CDR3s that were moderately but significantly shorter.

The isolated RNA, all of it, was reverse transcribed, so expressed TCRB transcripts were what got sequenced. Produced via immunoSEQ multiplex PCR; TCRdb's table is partial and in-frame only. This table has about 710,000 clones, over 12% appearing once. The V end lost 6 bases, the J end lost 4 bases, and 11 bases lay between the germline ends. The germline gives CDR1 SGHAT, CDR2 FQNNGV. The CDR3 contains 13 residues. Comment on this clone: Its specificity is unknown.

This chain uses TRBV11-2 with TRBJ2-3; D tentatively reads TRBD1 or TRBD2 (5 bases each). The sequenced material came from naive CD4+ T cells from blood. The sequence was collected from a man aged 18 to 29 with type 1 diabetes. The CDR3 loop is CASSPGSPDTQYF. The CDR3 nucleotides read TGTGCCAGCAGTCCAGGGAGTCCAGATACGCAGTATTTT.